The 17 T cell receptor beta chains below were found in one sample sequenced in a study of CD8+ T cells in alopecia areata. RNA, once extracted, was reverse transcribed into cDNA for use as the sequencing template. TCRdb's copy holds only in-frame clones and misses some; the assay was immunoSEQ multiplex PCR. The sample shows 100,000 to 150,000 clones, approximately 49% of them seen only once. Sequencing was performed on CD8+ T cells sorted from blood, taken at week 0. The source is a human donor with alopecia areata.

The sample holds one count of this clone. This chain connects TRBV23-1 to TRBJ2-7; D perhaps matches TRBD1 (5 bases). TRBV23-1 has ORF status, its function being uncertain. The V and J ends lost 4 bases and 0 bases respectively, with 13 bases between them. The CDR3 totals 15 residues. This CDR3 reads CASSRQCSSSYEQYF. The CDR3 nucleotides read TGCGCCAGCAGTCGACAGTGCAGCAGCTCCTACGAGCAGTACTTC.

This CDR3 is CASSFGQGAPQETQYF. The CDR3 coding sequence is TGTGCCAGCAGCTTTGGTCAGGGAGCCCCCCAAGAGACCCAGTACTTC. The V call is TRBV7-9, the J call TRBJ2-5; either TRBD1 or TRBD2 may supply D (5 bases each). Per the germline V gene, CDR1 is SEHNR and CDR2 is FQNEAQ (reference sequence). The V end lost 3 bases, the J end lost 1 base, and 15 bases lay between the germline ends. The CDR3 is 16 residues long.

This chain connects TRBV6-5 to TRBJ1-2; D might be TRBD1 (5 bases). Trimming pared 6 bases from V and 3 bases from J, leaving 14 bases between. Germline CDR1 MNHEY, CDR2 SVGAGI. This CDR3 comprises 14 residues. CDR3 sequence (DNA): TGTGCCAGCAGCGGGCGGGGCAACCACTATGGCTACACCTTC. It specifies CASSGRGNHYGYTF.

V gene TRBV15 combines with J gene TRBJ1-6; D gene uncertain. This CDR3 is 14 amino acids long. The ends were cut back, 1 base at V and 9 bases at J, with 10 bases in the middle. The germline V gene has CDR1 LNHNV and CDR2 YYDKDF (reference sequence). The CDR3 here is CATSRGVAGSPLHF. In DNA form, the CDR3 reads TGTGCCACCAGCAGAGGGGTCGCCGGTTCACCCCTCCACTTT.

In DNA, the CDR3 is TGTGCCAGCAGTTCACCTCGGGGGAACGGTTCACCCCTCCACTTT. Residues: CASSSPRGNGSPLHF. This rearrangement joins TRBV27 to TRBJ1-6, with D maybe TRBD1 (5 bases). CDR1 and CDR2 (germline): MNHEY, SMNVEV (reference sequence). This CDR3 contains 15 residues. Trimming removed 4 bases at V and 9 bases at J, with 16 bases between.

The table lists this clone with a few counts. The CDR3 DNA follows: TGTGCCAGCAGCCATGGAGGGTATGGCGCTGAAGCTTTCTTT. Translating gives CASSHGGYGAEAFF. The chain combines TRBV11-2 with TRBJ1-1; no firm D call. This CDR3 has 14 amino acids. The germline V gene has CDR1 SGHAT and CDR2 FQNNGV. V lost 5 bases and J 6 bases, leaving 16 bases between the germline ends.

The chain recombines TRBV7-9 with TRBJ2-2, with D uncertain. The CDR3 contains 12 residues. The germline V and J ends were trimmed by 5 bases and 4 bases, with 5 bases remaining between them. Germline CDR1 reads SEHNR; CDR2 reads FQNEAQ (reference sequence). In DNA, the CDR3 is TGTGCCAGCAGCCCCCGCACCGGGGAGCTGTTTTTT. Protein: CASSPRTGELFF.

Turning to this clone: Other DNA sequences in this specimen translate into the identical CDR3. The chain carries TRBV30 and TRBJ1-6; D call uncertain. CDR1 is GTSNPN, CDR2 SVGIG, per germline (reference sequence). Between the trimmed V and J ends, which lost 0 bases and 8 bases, there was a span of 8 bases. CDR3 size: 13 residues. CDR3: CAWSVLGDSPLHF. In DNA, the CDR3 is TGTGCCTGGAGTGTACTGGGTGATTCACCCCTCCACTTT.

This clone was seen only a few times. The V call is TRBV5-6, the J call TRBJ2-7; no reliable D call. Trimming removed 3 bases at V and 0 bases at J, with 7 bases between. The V gene's germline CDR1 is SGHDT and CDR2 YYEEEE. The CDR3 is made up of 13 amino acids. This CDR3 is CASSSSLSYEQYF. In DNA form, the CDR3 reads TGTGCCAGCAGCTCCAGTCTCTCCTACGAGCAGTACTTC.

This rearrangement joins TRBV6-5 to TRBJ2-3; unclear D gene. Germline V CDR1 and CDR2: MNHEY, SVGAGI. V lost 2 bases and J lost 3, with 6 bases in between. The CDR3 length is 13 residues. The CDR3, as DNA: TGTGCCAGCAGTTACCCGAAGACAGATACGCAGTATTTT. This translates into CASSYPKTDTQYF.

The chain uses TRBV30 and TRBJ1-1; D is unclear. V lost 1 base and J lost 7, with 10 bases in between. The germline gives CDR1 GTSNPN, CDR2 SVGIG (reference sequence). The CDR3 is 12 amino acids. The CDR3 sequence is CAWSAPRNEAFF. The CDR3 DNA is TGTGCCTGGAGTGCCCCACGGAATGAAGCTTTCTTT.

This chain joins TRBV9 and TRBJ1-2; D gene unclear. The V end was cut by 3 bases, the J end by 8 bases, with 11 bases between. CDR3 length equals 12 residues. CDR1 SGDLS and CDR2 YYNGEE come from the germline V gene. Written as DNA, the CDR3 is TGTGCCAGCAGCGCCAACCCGGGGGGCTACACCTTC. Translated: CASSANPGGYTF.

This clone came up a few times. The rearrangement joins TRBV27 to TRBJ1-6; 7 nucleotides match TRBD1. There are 12 residues in the CDR3. The germline CDR1 and CDR2 sequences are MNHEY and SMNVEV (reference sequence). The trim removed 5 bases at V and 8 bases at J, leaving 0 bases unmatched. CDR3 loop: CASSDRDSPLHF. CDR3 coding DNA: TGTGCCAGCAGTGACAGGGATTCACCCCTCCACTTT.

The rearrangement joins TRBV4-1 to TRBJ1-2, with 10 bases fitting TRBD1. The V and J ends lost 3 bases and 7 bases, in that order; junction bases with no gene match: 2. The CDR3 runs to 13 residues. Per the germline V gene, CDR1 is MGHRA and CDR2 is YSYEKL. The CDR3 sequence is CASSQDRGGGYTF. The CDR3 DNA sequence: TGCGCCAGCAGCCAGGACAGGGGGGGTGGCTACACCTTC.

This clone was seen more than once but under ten times. This chain joins TRBV9 and TRBJ1-3; D possibly corresponds to TRBD1 (6 bases). The CDR3 is 15 amino acids. With 2 bases removed from V and 8 bases from J, the gap between germline ends came to 17 bases. Germline lookup yields CDR1 SGDLS and CDR2 YYNGEE. CDR3 in DNA: TGTGCCAGCAGCGTGGGAGTTACAGGGAGCGACACCATATATTTT. It specifies CASSVGVTGSDTIYF.

The V call is TRBV6-7, the J call TRBJ2-1; TRBD2 matches at 8 bases. TRBV6-7 is assigned to the ORF class and has an uncertain function. This CDR3 region has 15 residues. V shed 6 bases and J 2 bases; nucleotides not matched to a gene: 6. Here the CDR3 DNA reads TGTGCCAGCAGCCCCCCCGGGGGGGCCTACAATGAGCAGTTCTTC. This sequence encodes CASSPPGGAYNEQFF.

V and J are TRBV6-1 and TRBJ2-3; 9 nucleotides agree with TRBD1. After removal of 7 bases from V and 6 bases from J, the junction contained 11 bases not matched to a gene. The CDR3 runs 15 residues. Germline assignment: CDR1 MNHNS and CDR2 SASEGT. As DNA, the CDR3 is TGTGCCAGCATAGAAATACAGGGGGCTTTTGATACGCAGTATTTT. This translates into CASIEIQGAFDTQYF.